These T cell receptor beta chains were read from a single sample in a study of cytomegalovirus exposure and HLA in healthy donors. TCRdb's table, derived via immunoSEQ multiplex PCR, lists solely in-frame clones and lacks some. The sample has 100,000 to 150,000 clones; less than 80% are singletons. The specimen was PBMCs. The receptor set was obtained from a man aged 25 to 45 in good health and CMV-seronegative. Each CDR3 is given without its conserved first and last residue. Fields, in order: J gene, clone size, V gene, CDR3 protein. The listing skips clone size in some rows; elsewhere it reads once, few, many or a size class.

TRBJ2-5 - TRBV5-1 ASSWGTSGGNQETQY
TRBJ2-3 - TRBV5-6 ASSQLASGSDTQY
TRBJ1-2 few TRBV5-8 ASSLGQGSGGYT
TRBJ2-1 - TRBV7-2 ASSLVGTETYNEQF
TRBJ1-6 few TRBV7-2 ASSLRPAGVVSPLH
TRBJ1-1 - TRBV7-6 ASSTDRISSAF
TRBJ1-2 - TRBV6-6 VSVGGLNYGYT
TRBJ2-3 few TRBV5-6 ASSLKAGGTDTQY
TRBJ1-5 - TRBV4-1 ASSHTGERSQPQH
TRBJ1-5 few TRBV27 ASAGTAPSYSNQPQH
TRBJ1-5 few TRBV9 ASSPAGNQPQH
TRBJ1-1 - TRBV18 ASSPDRVSTEAF
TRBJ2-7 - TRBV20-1 SGDNYEQY
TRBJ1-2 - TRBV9 ASSSTVNYGYT
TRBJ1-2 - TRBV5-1 ASSLNSNYGYT
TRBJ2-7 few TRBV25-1 ASSPQMPGTYEQY
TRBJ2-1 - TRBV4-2 ASSPAPGLAGPEQF
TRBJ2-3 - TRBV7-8 ASSPLSMSPDTQY
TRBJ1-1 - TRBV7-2 ASRTGANTEAF
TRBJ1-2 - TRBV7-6 ASSFPQGYGYT
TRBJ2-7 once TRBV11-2 ASSSPFAGPGEQY
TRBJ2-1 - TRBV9 ASSVGGLAYHNEQF
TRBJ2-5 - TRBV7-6 ASSLAGGKETQY
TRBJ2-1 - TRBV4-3 ASSQGSGRVNEQF
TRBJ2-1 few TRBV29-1 SGDRGIAEQF
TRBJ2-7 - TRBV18 ASSPSVEQY
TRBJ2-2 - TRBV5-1 ASSLERVDTGELF
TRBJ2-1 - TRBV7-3 ASSTGQGNGYNEQF
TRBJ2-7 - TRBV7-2 ASSLAIHEQY
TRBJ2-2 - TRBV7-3 ASSLVRGTGELF
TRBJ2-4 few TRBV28 ASSGDSERIQY
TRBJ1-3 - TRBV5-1 ASSRTGGSSGNTIY
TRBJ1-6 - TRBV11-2 ASSLVVRGSSSPLH
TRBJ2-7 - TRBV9 ASSVGRGGLYEQY
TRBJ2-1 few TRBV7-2 ASSLRQYYNEQF
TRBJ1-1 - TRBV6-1 ASNRGGSVAF
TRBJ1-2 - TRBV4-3 ASSPGPARGGDYGYT
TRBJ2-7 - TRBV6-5 ASSYSPDSYEQY
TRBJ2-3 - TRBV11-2 ASSPVTDTQY
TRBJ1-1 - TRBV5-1 ASSWDMDSLNTEAF
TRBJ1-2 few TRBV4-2 ASSQGGGTGYGYT
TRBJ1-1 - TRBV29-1 SVKYRNTEAF
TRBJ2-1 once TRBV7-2 ASSTLAGVYNEQF
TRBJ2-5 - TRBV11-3 ASSPGLMTEQETQY
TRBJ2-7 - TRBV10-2 ASRPSALVRVREQY
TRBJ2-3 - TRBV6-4 ASSAGTSGGTDTQY
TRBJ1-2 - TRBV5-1 ASSLGLNYGYT